The next 30 T cell receptor beta chains were all read from a single sample in a study of PD-L1 blockade in urothelial cancer. Time point: peripheral blood 6 weeks after treatment start. Produced via immunoSEQ multiplex PCR; TCRdb's table is partial and in-frame only. The sample includes roughly 51,000 clones, under 85% of them seen just once. The sample in question was PBMCs, obtained around atezolizumab (anti-PD-L1) treatment. The receptor set was obtained from a man aged 45-65 years with urothelial cancer.

In its sample, this clone was seen a few times. The CDR3 loop is CASSRDRRSTEAFF. CDR3 coding DNA: TGTGCCAGCAGCCGAGACAGGCGATCCACTGAAGCTTTCTTT. The rearrangement links TRBV7-8 to TRBJ1-1, with D perhaps matching TRBD1 (6 bases). The V gene lost 5 bases and the J gene lost 4 bases, with 14 bases spanning the gap. The CDR3 has 14 amino acids. Germline assignment: CDR1 SGHVS and CDR2 FQNEAQ.

V usage is TRBV5-1 and J usage is TRBJ2-3; 8 bases are a match to TRBD2. Germline values: CDR1 SGHRS, CDR2 YFSETQ. The CDR3 consists of 16 residues. Germline trimming cut 0 bases from V and 2 bases from J; bases unmatched to any gene: 5. The CDR3 spells CASSLEGGRHTDTQYF. The CDR3 DNA is TGCGCCAGCAGCTTGGAGGGCGGGAGGCACACAGATACGCAGTATTTT.

This clone has more than one count but fewer than ten. The chain is built from TRBV19 and TRBJ2-1; 12 bases are a match to TRBD2. In germline, CDR1 is LNHDA, CDR2 SQIVND (reference sequence). V lost 6 bases to trimming and J lost 3 bases; unmatched junction nucleotides: 3. The CDR3 is 15 amino acids. The CDR3 is CASRTGLAGYNEQFF. DNA for the CDR3: TGTGCCAGTAGAACGGGACTAGCGGGCTACAATGAGCAGTTCTTC.

V usage is TRBV2 and J usage is TRBJ1-1; 11 nucleotides align to TRBD1. Per germline, CDR1 SNHLY and CDR2 FYNNEI. There are 15 residues in the CDR3. J gave up 3 bases and V 6 bases, and 6 bases lay outside the gene matches. CDR3 sequence reads: CASRGTGGMYTEAFF. CDR3 nucleotide sequence: TGTGCCAGCAGGGGGACAGGGGGAATGTACACTGAAGCTTTCTTT.

The DNA of the CDR3 is TGTGCCCGAAGCCAGGGCTGGATAATCACCGGGGAGCTGTTTTTT. Translation: CARSQGWIITGELFF. The chain is built from TRBV30 and TRBJ2-2, with TRBD1 as a possible D gene (5 bases). V shed 8 bases and J shed 4 bases, with 20 bases lying between them. The CDR3 has 15 amino acids. Germline CDR1 is GTSNPN and CDR2 is SVGIG (reference sequence).

The V gene is TRBV9, the J gene TRBJ2-7, with 9 positions matching TRBD2. Germline V gives CDR1 SGDLS, CDR2 YYNGEE. The CDR3 has 16 amino acids. V was clipped by 0 bases and J by 5 bases; unmatched bases: 9. The CDR3, as DNA: TGTGCCAGCAGCGTAGCTTCGCGGGGGGGCCGCAACGAGCAGTACTTC. Translating it yields CASSVASRGGRNEQYF.

The CDR3 nucleotides read TGCGCCAGCAGCTTGGGAGGGAACACTGAAGCTTTCTTT. It translates to CASSLGGNTEAFF. J is TRBJ1-1 and V is TRBV5-1; D is uncertain. Deletions cut 0 bases from V and 1 base from J, with 4 bases between. CDR1 and CDR2 (germline): SGHRS, YFSETQ. The CDR3 runs to 13 residues.

V is TRBV27 and J is TRBJ1-1, with D tentatively TRBD1 (6 bases). This CDR3 has 14 amino acids. Germline-derived CDR1 and CDR2 are MNHEY and SMNVEV (reference sequence). V was shortened by 4 bases and J by 7 bases, with 16 bases between the two germline ends. This CDR3 is CASSYLSRDIEAFF. Written as DNA, the CDR3 is TGTGCCAGCAGTTACCTATCTAGGGACATTGAAGCTTTCTTT.

The genes are TRBV5-1 and TRBJ2-7; 8 nucleotides match TRBD2. J lost 3 bases, V lost 1 base, and 6 bases had no gene match. This CDR3 contains 15 residues. Germline CDR1 and CDR2: SGHRS and YFSETQ. The CDR3 protein is CASSLRSGVLYEQYF. CDR3 DNA sequence: TGCGCCAGCAGCTTGCGTAGCGGGGTCCTCTACGAGCAGTACTTC.

The chain recombines TRBV9 with TRBJ2-6, with unresolved D. This CDR3 has 17 amino acids. Trimming stripped 0 bases from V and 0 bases from J, with 10 bases between. CDR1 and CDR2 from the germline V gene are SGDLS and YYNGEE. CDR3 in amino acids: CASSVATASSGANVLTF. The CDR3 bases are TGTGCCAGCAGCGTAGCTACAGCAAGCTCTGGGGCCAACGTCCTGACTTTC. The full variable domain, in which reference TRBV9 and TRBJ2-6 provide the parts outside the CDR3, is DSGVTQTPKHLITATGQRVTLRCSPRSGDLSVYWYQQSLDQGLQFLIQYYNGEERAKGNILERFSAQQFPDLHSELNLSSLELGDSALYFCASSVATASSGANVLTFGAGSRLTVL.

The chain couples TRBV28 to TRBJ1-3, with a possible D match to TRBD1 (5 bases). V was clipped by 3 bases and J by 2 bases, with 11 bases between them. Per the germline V gene, CDR1 is MDHEN and CDR2 is SYDVKM. This CDR3 has 15 residues. DNA of the CDR3: TGTGCCAGCAGTTTGACAGACTCCCCTGGAAACACCATATATTTT. Protein: CASSLTDSPGNTIYF. The variable domain in full, completed from reference TRBV28 and TRBJ1-3, reads DVKVTQSSRYLVKRTGEKVFLECVQDMDHENMFWYRQDPGLGLRLIYFSYDVKMKEKGDIPEGYSVSREKKERFSLILESASTNQTSMYLCASSLTDSPGNTIYFGEGSWLTVV.

This chain uses TRBV25-1 with TRBJ2-5; the D is unclear. This CDR3 has 9 residues. CDR1 is MGHDK and CDR2 is SYGVNS in the germline V gene. CDR3: CATGETQYF. The CDR3 region has the DNA TGTGCAACCGGGGAGACCCAGTACTTC.

The chain uses TRBV5-8 and TRBJ2-7; 8 bases are a match to TRBD1. The CDR3 extends over 13 amino acids. The germline V gene has CDR1 SGHTS and CDR2 YDEGEE. V was pared by 3 bases and J by 2 bases, with 1 base of the junction left unmatched. The CDR3 DNA sequence: TGTGCCAGCAGCTCGGACAGGGCCTACGAGCAGTACTTC. It specifies CASSSDRAYEQYF.

V is TRBV30 and J is TRBJ2-3, with D unresolved. The CDR3 extends over 13 amino acids. Looked up from germline, CDR1 is GTSNPN and CDR2 is SVGIG (reference sequence). V dropped 0 bases and J dropped 0 bases, with 4 bases sitting between them. The CDR3 DNA reads as TGTGCCTGGAGTGTTCTTAGCACAGATACGCAGTATTTT. Amino acid sequence: CAWSVLSTDTQYF.

The chain couples TRBV27 to TRBJ1-5, with D perhaps TRBD1 (6 bases). CDR1 MNHEY and CDR2 SMNVEV come from the germline V gene (reference sequence). V was trimmed by 8 bases and J by 5 bases, leaving 22 bases between them. There are 16 residues in the CDR3. The CDR3 nucleotides are TGTGCCAGCCGTAAAAAAGAGCGGGGGCCCGATCAGCCCCAGCATTTT. It yields the protein CASRKKERGPDQPQHF.

The CDR3 loop reads CASGFRLGEQFF. In DNA form, the CDR3 reads TGTGCTAGTGGTTTTCGTCTGGGCGAGCAGTTCTTC. The gene calls are TRBV12-5 and TRBJ2-1; no clear D. Germline CDR1 LGHNT, CDR2 FRNRAP. There are 12 residues in the CDR3. Trimming left V 3 bases short and J 10 bases short, with 10 bases between.

This sequence joins TRBV30 and TRBJ1-1; D is uncertain. V lost 2 bases, J lost 3 bases, and 19 bases lay in between. The CDR3 length is 16 residues. The germline V gene has CDR1 GTSNPN and CDR2 SVGIG (reference sequence). CDR3 protein: CAWSIWARITDTEAFF. CDR3 DNA: TGTGCCTGGAGTATCTGGGCAAGAATCACGGACACTGAAGCTTTCTTT.

The chain employs TRBV12-5 and TRBJ2-7; the D gene is possibly TRBD1 (6 bases). Trimming shortened V by 1 base and J by 5 bases, and 12 bases separated the two germline ends. This CDR3 spans 14 amino acids. Germline CDR1 is LGHNT and CDR2 is FRNRAP. The CDR3: CASGLGQEFDEQYF. The CDR3 nucleotides read TGTGCTAGTGGTTTGGGACAGGAATTCGACGAGCAGTACTTC.

There are a few counts of this clone. V gene TRBV5-4 combines with J gene TRBJ1-2, with D unresolved. Germline CDR1 and CDR2: SGHNT and YYREEE (reference sequence). The CDR3 has 14 amino acids. With 1 base removed from V and 4 bases from J, the gap between germline ends came to 11 bases. This CDR3 reads CASSLYGESYGYTF. The DNA for the CDR3 is TGTGCCAGCAGCTTGTACGGGGAGTCCTATGGCTACACCTTC.

This chain links TRBV7-3 with TRBJ1-2; TRBD1 matches at 7 bases. CDR1 is SGHTA and CDR2 is FQGTGA in the germline V gene. The CDR3 sequence is 14 residues long. V dropped 4 bases and J dropped 4; count of bases not matched to a gene: 6. This CDR3 reads CASSSDRMGYGYTF. In nucleotides, the CDR3 is TGTGCCAGCAGCTCGGACAGGATGGGCTATGGCTACACCTTC.

This clone was seen more than once but under ten times. The same CDR3 can be traced to other DNA sequences in this sample. The gene calls are TRBV11-3 and TRBJ2-1, with D unresolved. Germline lookup yields CDR1 SGHNT and CDR2 YENEEA. The CDR3 extends over 14 amino acids. V lost 1 base, J lost 7 bases, and 11 bases lay in between. CDR3 DNA: TGTGCCAGCAGCTTAGGCGCAGGAAATAATGAGCAGTTCTTC. This translates into CASSLGAGNNEQFF.

The rearrangement uses TRBV11-3 and TRBJ1-2; possibly TRBD1 for D (6 bases). The germline V and J ends were trimmed by 1 base and 3 bases, with 15 bases remaining between them. This CDR3 region has 16 residues. CDR1 is SGHNT and CDR2 is YENEEA in the germline V gene. CDR3 protein: CASSLGRGGDDYGYTF. CDR3 DNA: TGTGCCAGCAGCTTAGGAAGGGGGGGCGATGACTATGGCTACACCTTC. The full variable domain, rest sourced from reference TRBV11-3 and TRBJ1-2, is EAGVVQSPRYKIIEKKQPVAFWCNPISGHNTLYWYLQNLGQGPELLIRYENEEAVDDSQLPKDRFSAERLKGVDSTLKIQPAELGDSAVYLCASSLGRGGDDYGYTFGSGTRLTVV.

This chain uses TRBV5-1 with TRBJ2-5; D may be TRBD2 (5 bases). CDR1 is SGHRS, CDR2 YFSETQ, per germline. The CDR3 has 14 residues. Trimming took 4 bases from V and 2 from J, leaving 12 bases between them. CDR3 sequence (DNA): TGCGCCAGCAGCATCGGTACGGGGCAAGAGACCCAGTACTTC. This sequence encodes CASSIGTGQETQYF.

The V gene is TRBV5-1, the J gene TRBJ2-7; 7 positions agree with TRBD1. Germline trimming cut 0 bases from V and 6 bases from J; bases unmatched to any gene: 6. CDR1 is SGHRS and CDR2 is YFSETQ in the germline V gene. There are 14 residues in the CDR3. The CDR3 is CASSLGTGDSEQYF. The CDR3 nucleotides are TGCGCCAGCAGCTTGGGAACAGGGGACAGCGAGCAGTACTTC.

The V call is TRBV9, the J call TRBJ2-5; 8 bases are shared with TRBD1. V shed 3 bases, J shed 5 bases, and the junction held 12 bases outside the gene matches. This CDR3 is 16 amino acids long. Per germline, CDR1 SGDLS and CDR2 YYNGEE. The CDR3 spells CASSGAGRGRGETQYF. In DNA, the CDR3 is TGTGCCAGCAGCGGAGCGGGCAGGGGGCGAGGGGAGACCCAGTACTTC.

This clone is a singleton in its sample. The chain joins TRBV15 to TRBJ2-4; 9 bases line up with TRBD1. CDR3 length: 13 residues. Germline trimming cut 4 bases from V and 9 bases from J; bases unmatched to any gene: 4. Germline V gene sequence: CDR1 LNHNV, CDR2 YYDKDF (reference sequence). The CDR3 protein is CATSTGQGGIQYF. CDR3 sequence (DNA): TGTGCCACCAGCACGGGACAGGGAGGCATTCAGTACTTC.

This rearrangement joins TRBV7-8 to TRBJ2-4; D is possibly TRBD2 (7 bases). Deletions cut 5 bases from V and 1 base from J, with 15 bases between. The CDR3 has 16 residues. The germline CDR1 and CDR2 sequences are SGHVS and FQNEAQ. The CDR3 sequence: CASSLREGVAKNIQYF. The CDR3 DNA reads as TGTGCCAGCAGCCTGAGGGAGGGGGTTGCCAAAAACATTCAGTACTTC.

V usage is TRBV12-5 and J usage is TRBJ1-1, with D uncertain. Trimming cost V 4 bases and J 6 bases, with 12 bases left between them. Germline loops: CDR1 LGHNT, CDR2 FRNRAP. CDR3 length: 13 residues. The CDR3 DNA reads TGTGCTAGTGGTTCGTCGTTGCGGGCTGAAGCTTTCTTT. Translated: CASGSSLRAEAFF.

The chain recombines TRBV5-4 with TRBJ2-7; 7 nucleotides match TRBD2. This CDR3 contains 16 residues. CDR1 and CDR2 from the germline V gene are SGHNT and YYREEE (reference sequence). With V trimmed by 0 bases and J by 2 bases, 8 bases remained unmatched. The chain's CDR3 is CASSLAAASGAYEQYF. In nucleotides, the CDR3 is TGTGCCAGCAGCTTGGCCGCGGCTAGCGGAGCCTACGAGCAGTACTTC.

This rearrangement joins TRBV28 to TRBJ2-1, with 10 bases aligning to TRBD2. CDR3 length: 19 amino acids. The germline gives CDR1 MDHEN, CDR2 SYDVKM. Trimming took 3 bases from V and 6 from J; bases not matched to a gene: 17. The CDR3 nucleotides read TGTGCCAGCAGTTTCTTCCTCGGACTAGCGGCCCAAGGGGGCAATGAGCAGTTCTTC. This codes for CASSFFLGLAAQGGNEQFF.